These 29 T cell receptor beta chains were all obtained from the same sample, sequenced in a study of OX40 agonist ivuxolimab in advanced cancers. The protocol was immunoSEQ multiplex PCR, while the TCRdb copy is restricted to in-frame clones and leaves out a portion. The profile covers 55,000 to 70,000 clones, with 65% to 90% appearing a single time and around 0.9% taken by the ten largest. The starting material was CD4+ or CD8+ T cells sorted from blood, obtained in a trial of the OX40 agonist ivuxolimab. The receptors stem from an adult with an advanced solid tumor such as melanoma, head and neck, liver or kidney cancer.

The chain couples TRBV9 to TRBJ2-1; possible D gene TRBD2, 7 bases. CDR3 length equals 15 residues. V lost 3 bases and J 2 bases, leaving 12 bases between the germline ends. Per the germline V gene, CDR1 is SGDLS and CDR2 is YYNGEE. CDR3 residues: CASSGGGLTYNEQFF. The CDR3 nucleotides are TGTGCCAGCAGCGGAGGGGGACTAACCTACAATGAGCAGTTCTTC.

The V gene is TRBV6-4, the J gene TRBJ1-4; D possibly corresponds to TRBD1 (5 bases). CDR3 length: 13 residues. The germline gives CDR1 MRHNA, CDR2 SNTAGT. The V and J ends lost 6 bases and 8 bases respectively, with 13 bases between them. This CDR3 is CASSRASGEKLFF. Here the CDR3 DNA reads TGTGCCAGCAGCAGGGCGAGTGGGGAAAAACTGTTTTTT.

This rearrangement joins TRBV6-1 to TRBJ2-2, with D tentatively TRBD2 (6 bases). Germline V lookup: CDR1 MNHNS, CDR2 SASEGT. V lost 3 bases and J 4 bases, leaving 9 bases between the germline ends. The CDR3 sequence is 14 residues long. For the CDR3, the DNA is TGTGCCAGCAGTGACCGGGGGTCCACCGGGGAGCTGTTTTTT. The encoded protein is CASSDRGSTGELFF.

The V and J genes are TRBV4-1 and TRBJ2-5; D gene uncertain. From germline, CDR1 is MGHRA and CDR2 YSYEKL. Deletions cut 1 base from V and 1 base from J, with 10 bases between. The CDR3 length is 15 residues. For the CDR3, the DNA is TGCGCCAGCAGCCAAGGGGGAACAGTCCAAGAGACCCAGTACTTC. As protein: CASSQGGTVQETQYF.

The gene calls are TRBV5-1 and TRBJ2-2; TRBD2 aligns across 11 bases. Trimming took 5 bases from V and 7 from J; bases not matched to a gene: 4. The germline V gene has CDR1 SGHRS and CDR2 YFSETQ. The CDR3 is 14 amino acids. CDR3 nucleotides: TGCGCCAGCAGTAGCGGGGGGGCGAACGGGGAGCTGTTTTTT. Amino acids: CASSSGGANGELFF.

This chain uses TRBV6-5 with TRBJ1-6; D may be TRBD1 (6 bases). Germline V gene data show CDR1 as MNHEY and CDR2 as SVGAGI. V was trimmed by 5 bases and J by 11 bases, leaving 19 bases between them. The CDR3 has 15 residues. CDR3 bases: TGTGCCAGCAGTCCCCGAGGGGGGGGACCGCCACCCCTCCACTTT. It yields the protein CASSPRGGGPPPLHF.

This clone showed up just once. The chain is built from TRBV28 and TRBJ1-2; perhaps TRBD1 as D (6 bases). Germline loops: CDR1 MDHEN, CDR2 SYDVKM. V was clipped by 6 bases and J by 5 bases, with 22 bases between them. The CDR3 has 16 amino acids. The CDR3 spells CASSLGGGRVGYGYTF. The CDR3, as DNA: TGTGCCAGCAGCCTTGGGGGGGGCAGGGTAGGGTATGGCTACACCTTC.

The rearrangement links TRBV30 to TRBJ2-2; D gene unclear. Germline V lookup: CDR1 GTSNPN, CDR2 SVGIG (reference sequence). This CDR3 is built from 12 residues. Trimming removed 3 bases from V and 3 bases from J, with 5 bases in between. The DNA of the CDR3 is TGTGCCTGGAGCCCTGACACCGGGGAGCTGTTTTTT. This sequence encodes CAWSPDTGELFF.

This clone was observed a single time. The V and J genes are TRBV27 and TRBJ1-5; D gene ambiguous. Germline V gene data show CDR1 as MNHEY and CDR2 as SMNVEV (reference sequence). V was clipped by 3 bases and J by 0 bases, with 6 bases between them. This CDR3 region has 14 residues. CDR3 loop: CASSLVYSNQPQHF. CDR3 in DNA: TGTGCCAGCAGTTTGGTTTATAGCAATCAGCCCCAGCATTTT.

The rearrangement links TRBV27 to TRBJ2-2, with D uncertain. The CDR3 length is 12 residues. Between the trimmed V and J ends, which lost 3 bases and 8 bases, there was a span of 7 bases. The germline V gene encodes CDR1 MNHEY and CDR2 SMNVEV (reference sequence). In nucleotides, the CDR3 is TGTGCCAGCAGTTTCCGGCGAGGGGAGCTGTTTTTT. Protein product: CASSFRRGELFF.

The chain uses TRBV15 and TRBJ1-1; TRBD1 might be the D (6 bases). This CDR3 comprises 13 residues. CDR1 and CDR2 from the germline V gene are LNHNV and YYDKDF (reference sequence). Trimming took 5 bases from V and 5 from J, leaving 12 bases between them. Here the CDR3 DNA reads TGTGCCACCAGCGGGGGGCCTAGGACTGAAGCTTTCTTT. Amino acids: CATSGGPRTEAFF.

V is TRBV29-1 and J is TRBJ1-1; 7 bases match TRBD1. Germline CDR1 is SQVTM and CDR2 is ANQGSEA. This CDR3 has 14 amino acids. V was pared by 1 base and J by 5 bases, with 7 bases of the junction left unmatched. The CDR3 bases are TGCAGCGTTGAAGCACAGGGGTCTCGTACTGAAGCTTTCTTT. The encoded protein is CSVEAQGSRTEAFF.

The CDR3 is CASSARTGGSGANVLTF. The DNA for the CDR3 is TGTGCCAGCAGCGCCCGGACAGGGGGCTCTGGGGCCAACGTCCTGACTTTC. The rearrangement joins TRBV7-9 to TRBJ2-6; 10 nucleotides agree with TRBD1. CDR1 SEHNR and CDR2 FQNEAQ come from the germline V gene (reference sequence). V trimming: 5 bases; J trimming: 0 bases; junction bases outside the gene matches: 4. The CDR3 is made up of 17 amino acids.

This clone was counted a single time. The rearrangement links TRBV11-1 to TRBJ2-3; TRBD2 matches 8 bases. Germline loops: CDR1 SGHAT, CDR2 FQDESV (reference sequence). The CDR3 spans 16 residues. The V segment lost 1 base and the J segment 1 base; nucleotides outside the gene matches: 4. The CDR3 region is CASSLGRGAGTDTQYF. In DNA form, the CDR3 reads TGTGCCAGCAGCTTAGGGCGGGGGGCCGGCACAGATACGCAGTATTTT.

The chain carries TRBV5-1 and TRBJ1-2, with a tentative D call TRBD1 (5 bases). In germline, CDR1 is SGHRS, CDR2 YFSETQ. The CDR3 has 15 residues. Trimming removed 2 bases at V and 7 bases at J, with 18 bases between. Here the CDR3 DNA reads TGCGCCAGCAGCTTTGAGGGACTCGCCCCCAGTGGCTACACCTTC. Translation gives CASSFEGLAPSGYTF.

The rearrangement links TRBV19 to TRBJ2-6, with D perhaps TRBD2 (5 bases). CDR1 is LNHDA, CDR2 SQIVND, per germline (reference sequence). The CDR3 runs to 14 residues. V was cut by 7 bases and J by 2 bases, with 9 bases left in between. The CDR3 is CASTVGTGANVLTF. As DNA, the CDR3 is TGTGCCAGTACTGTCGGGACTGGGGCCAACGTCCTGACTTTC.

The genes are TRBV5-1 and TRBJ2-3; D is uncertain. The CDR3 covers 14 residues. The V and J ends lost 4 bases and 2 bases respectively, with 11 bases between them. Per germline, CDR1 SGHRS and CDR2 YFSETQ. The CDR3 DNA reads TGCGCCAGCAGCCTACAGTGGGTCACAGATACGCAGTATTTT. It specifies CASSLQWVTDTQYF.

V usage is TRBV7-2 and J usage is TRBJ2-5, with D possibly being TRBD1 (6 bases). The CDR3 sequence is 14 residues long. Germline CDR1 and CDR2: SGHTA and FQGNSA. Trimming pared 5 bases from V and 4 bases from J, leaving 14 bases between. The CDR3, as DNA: TGTGCCAGCAGCCCTCTAGGGGGTCGAGAGACCCAGTACTTC. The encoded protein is CASSPLGGRETQYF. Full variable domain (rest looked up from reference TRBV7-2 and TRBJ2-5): GAGVSQSPSNKVTEKGKDVELRCDPISGHTALYWYRQSLGQGLEFLIYFQGNSAPDKSGLPSDRFSAERTGGSVSTLTIQRTQQEDSAVYLCASSPLGGRETQYFGPGTRLLVL.

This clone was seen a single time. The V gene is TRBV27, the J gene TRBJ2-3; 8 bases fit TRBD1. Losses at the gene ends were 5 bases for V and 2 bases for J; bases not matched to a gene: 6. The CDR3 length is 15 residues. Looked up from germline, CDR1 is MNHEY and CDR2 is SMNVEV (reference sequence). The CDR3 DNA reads TGTGCCAGCAGTCCGGACAGGGCTTACACAGATACGCAGTATTTT. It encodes CASSPDRAYTDTQYF.

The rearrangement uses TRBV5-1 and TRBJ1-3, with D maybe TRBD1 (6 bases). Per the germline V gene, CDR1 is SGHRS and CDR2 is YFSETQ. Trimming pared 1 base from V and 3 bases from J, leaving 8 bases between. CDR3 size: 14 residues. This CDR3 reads CASSLTGLGNTIYF. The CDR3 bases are TGCGCCAGCAGCTTGACAGGGCTTGGAAACACCATATATTTT. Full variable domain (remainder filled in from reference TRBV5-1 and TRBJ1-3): KAGVTQTPRYLIKTRGQQVTLSCSPISGHRSVSWYQQTPGQGLQFLFEYFSETQRNKGNFPGRFSGRQFSNSRSEMNVSTLELGDSALYLCASSLTGLGNTIYFGEGSWLTVV.

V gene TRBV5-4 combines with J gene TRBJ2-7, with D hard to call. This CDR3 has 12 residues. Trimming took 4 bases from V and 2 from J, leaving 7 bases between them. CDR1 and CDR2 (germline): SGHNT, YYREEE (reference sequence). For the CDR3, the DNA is TGTGCCAGCAGCCGAAACACCTACGAGCAGTACTTC. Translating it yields CASSRNTYEQYF. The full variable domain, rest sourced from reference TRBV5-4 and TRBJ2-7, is ETGVTQSPTHLIKTRGQQVTLRCSSQSGHNTVSWYQQALGQGPQFIFQYYREEENGRGNFPPRFSGLQFPNYSSELNVNALELDDSALYLCASSRNTYEQYFGPGTRLTVT.

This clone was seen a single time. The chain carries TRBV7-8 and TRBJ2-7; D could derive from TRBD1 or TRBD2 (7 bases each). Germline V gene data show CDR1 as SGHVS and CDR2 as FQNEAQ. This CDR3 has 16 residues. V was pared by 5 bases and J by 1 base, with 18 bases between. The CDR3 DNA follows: TGTGCCAGCAGCCCTTTAGGGAGGGACAGATCCTACGAGCAGTACTTC. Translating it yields CASSPLGRDRSYEQYF.

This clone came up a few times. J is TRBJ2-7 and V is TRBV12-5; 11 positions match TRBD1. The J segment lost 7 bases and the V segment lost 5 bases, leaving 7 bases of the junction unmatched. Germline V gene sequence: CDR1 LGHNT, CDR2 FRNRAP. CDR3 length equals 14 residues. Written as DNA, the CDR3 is TGTGCTAGTGGTCTCGGACAGGGGGCGGGGGAGCAGTACTTC. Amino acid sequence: CASGLGQGAGEQYF.

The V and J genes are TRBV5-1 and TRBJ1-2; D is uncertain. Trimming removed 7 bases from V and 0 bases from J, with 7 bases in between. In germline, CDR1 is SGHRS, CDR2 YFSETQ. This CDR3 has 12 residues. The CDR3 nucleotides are TGCGCCAGCCGGGAGGCTAACTATGGCTACACCTTC. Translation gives CASREANYGYTF.

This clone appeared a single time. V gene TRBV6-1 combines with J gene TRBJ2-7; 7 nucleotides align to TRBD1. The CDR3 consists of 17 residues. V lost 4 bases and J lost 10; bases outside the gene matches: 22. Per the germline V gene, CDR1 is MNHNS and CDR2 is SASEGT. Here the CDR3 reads CASSVTGMTGYPTRQYF. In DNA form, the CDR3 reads TGTGCCAGCAGTGTGACAGGGATGACAGGGTACCCTACGAGACAGTACTTC.

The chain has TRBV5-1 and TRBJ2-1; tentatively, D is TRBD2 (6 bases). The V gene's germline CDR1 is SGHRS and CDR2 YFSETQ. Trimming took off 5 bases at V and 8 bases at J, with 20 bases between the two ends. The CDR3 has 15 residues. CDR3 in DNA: TGCGCCAGCAGACAAGACAGTCCTTGGGACTATGAGCAGTTCTTC. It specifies CASRQDSPWDYEQFF.

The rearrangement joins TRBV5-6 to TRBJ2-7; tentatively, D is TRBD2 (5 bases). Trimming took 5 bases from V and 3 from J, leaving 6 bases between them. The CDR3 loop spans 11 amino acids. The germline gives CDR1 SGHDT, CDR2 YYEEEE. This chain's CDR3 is CASRDFYEQYF. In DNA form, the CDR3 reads TGTGCCAGCAGGGACTTCTACGAGCAGTACTTC.

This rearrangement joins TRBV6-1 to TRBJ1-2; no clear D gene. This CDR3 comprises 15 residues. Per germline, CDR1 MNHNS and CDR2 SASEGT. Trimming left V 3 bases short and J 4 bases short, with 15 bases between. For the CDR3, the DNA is TGTGCCAGCAGTGAGTCCGCCGGGCGCGTCTATGGCTACACCTTC. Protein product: CASSESAGRVYGYTF.

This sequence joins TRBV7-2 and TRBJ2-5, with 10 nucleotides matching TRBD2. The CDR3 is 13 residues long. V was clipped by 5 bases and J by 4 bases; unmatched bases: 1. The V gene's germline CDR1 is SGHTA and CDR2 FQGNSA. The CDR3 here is CASSPSGGETQYF. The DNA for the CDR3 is TGTGCCAGCAGCCCTAGCGGGGGAGAGACCCAGTACTTC. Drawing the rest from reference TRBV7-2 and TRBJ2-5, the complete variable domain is GAGVSQSPSNKVTEKGKDVELRCDPISGHTALYWYRQSLGQGLEFLIYFQGNSAPDKSGLPSDRFSAERTGGSVSTLTIQRTQQEDSAVYLCASSPSGGETQYFGPGTRLLVL.